These 22 T cell receptor beta chains came from one sample sequenced in a study of blood T cell repertoires in COVID-19. Libraries were prepared by immunoSEQ multiplex PCR; TCRdb keeps only in-frame clonotypes and omits some of them. This table holds more than 300,000 clones, 85% to 90% found once. The sample comprised peripheral blood. These receptors were taken from a woman between 25 and 40 years old with COVID-19, enrolled during active disease.

The J gene is TRBJ1-3, the V gene TRBV5-1, with a weak D call TRBD1 (6 bases). Trimming took 0 bases from V and 2 from J, leaving 15 bases between them. Germline loops: CDR1 SGHRS, CDR2 YFSETQ. The CDR3 is 17 residues long. CDR3 DNA sequence: TGCGCCAGCAGCTTGGCCGGACTCCAGGGGACTGGAAACACCATATATTTT. Translation gives CASSLAGLQGTGNTIYF. The full variable domain, its missing parts supplied by reference TRBV5-1 and TRBJ1-3, is KAGVTQTPRYLIKTRGQQVTLSCSPISGHRSVSWYQQTPGQGLQFLFEYFSETQRNKGNFPGRFSGRQFSNSRSEMNVSTLELGDSALYLCASSLAGLQGTGNTIYFGEGSWLTVV.

This clone occurred a few times. J is TRBJ1-6 and V is TRBV2; D gene ambiguous. Germline V gives CDR1 SNHLY, CDR2 FYNNEI. V shed 4 bases and J shed 4 bases, with 8 bases lying between them. The CDR3 has 14 residues. In DNA, the CDR3 is TGTGCCAGCAGTGTCCCGGAGTATAATTCACCCCTCCACTTT. This gives the protein CASSVPEYNSPLHF.

Note on this clone: The identical CDR3 is also encoded by other nucleotide sequences in the sample. This sequence joins TRBV7-9 and TRBJ1-2; TRBD1 aligns across 10 bases. In germline, CDR1 is SEHNR, CDR2 FQNEAQ (reference sequence). The CDR3 totals 17 residues. V shed 5 bases and J 8 bases; nucleotides not matched to a gene: 17. The CDR3 bases are TGTGCCAGCAGCAACACCAGGGACAGGGGTGGATTCTACGGCTACACCTTC. Its protein product is CASSNTRDRGGFYGYTF. Together with reference TRBV7-9 and TRBJ1-2, the CDR3 gives the full variable domain: DTGVSQNPRHKITKRGQNVTFRCDPISEHNRLYWYRQTLGQGPEFLTYFQNEAQLEKSRLLSDRFSAERPKGSFSTLEIQRTEQGDSAMYLCASSNTRDRGGFYGYTFGSGTRLTVV.

The chain joins TRBV28 to TRBJ1-3; a possible D gene is TRBD1 (6 bases). CDR1 MDHEN and CDR2 SYDVKM come from the germline V gene. The CDR3 consists of 15 residues. V lost 6 bases and J lost 0, with 12 bases in between. In nucleotides, the CDR3 is TGTGCCAGCAGGTCTACAGGGATCTCTGGAAACACCATATATTTT. Residues: CASRSTGISGNTIYF.

The sample holds one count of this clone. The chain uses TRBV19 and TRBJ2-2; TRBD1 aligns across 9 bases. The CDR3 runs to 15 residues. V shed 5 bases, J shed 6 bases, and the junction held 7 bases outside the gene matches. The germline gives CDR1 LNHDA, CDR2 SQIVND (reference sequence). The CDR3: CASSASGTGSGELFF. CDR3 sequence (DNA): TGTGCCAGTAGTGCATCCGGGACAGGGTCCGGGGAGCTGTTTTTT.

The chain carries TRBV28 and TRBJ2-7; no reliable D call. The CDR3 contains 16 residues. Trimming took 5 bases from V and 0 from J, leaving 17 bases between them. Per germline, CDR1 MDHEN and CDR2 SYDVKM. CDR3 protein: CASSPLGRNSSYEQYV. The CDR3 coding sequence is TGTGCCAGCAGTCCATTGGGCCGGAATAGCTCCTACGAGCAGTACGTC.

As for this clone: Other nucleotide sequences from this sample produce the same CDR3. The rearrangement joins TRBV7-9 to TRBJ2-3, with 11 bases that match TRBD2. The CDR3 has 15 residues. V trimming: 1 base; J trimming: 3 bases; junction bases outside the gene matches: 0. Germline V CDR1 and CDR2: SEHNR, FQNEAQ (reference sequence). Written as DNA, the CDR3 is TGTGCCAGCAGCTTAGGACTAGCGGGGACAGATACGCAGTATTTT. Protein sequence: CASSLGLAGTDTQYF.

The chain uses TRBV6-2 or TRBV6-3 and TRBJ1-2; 9 positions match TRBD1. From germline, CDR1 is MNHEY and CDR2 SVGEGT. The V gene end was trimmed by 2 bases and the J gene end by 7 bases; junction bases not matched to a gene: 5. The CDR3 extends over 14 amino acids. In nucleotides, the CDR3 is TGTGCCAGCAGTTACAGTGGACAGGGGCCTGGCTACACCTTC. Translated, it gives CASSYSGQGPGYTF.

This clone was found once. This rearrangement joins TRBV28 to TRBJ1-1; weak D call: TRBD1 (6 bases). The germline V gene encodes CDR1 MDHEN and CDR2 SYDVKM. The CDR3 sequence is 15 residues long. V was trimmed by 2 bases and J by 0 bases, leaving 10 bases between them. CDR3 residues: CASSLRGTMNTEAFF. Written as DNA, the CDR3 is TGTGCCAGCAGTTTAAGGGGGACCATGAACACTGAAGCTTTCTTT. The whole variable domain, remainder taken from reference TRBV28 and TRBJ1-1, is DVKVTQSSRYLVKRTGEKVFLECVQDMDHENMFWYRQDPGLGLRLIYFSYDVKMKEKGDIPEGYSVSREKKERFSLILESASTNQTSMYLCASSLRGTMNTEAFFGQGTRLTVV.

The chain links TRBV29-1 to TRBJ1-1, with a weak D call TRBD1 (6 bases). Per germline, CDR1 SQVTM and CDR2 ANQGSEA. Deletions cut 3 bases from V and 3 bases from J, with 14 bases between. The CDR3 totals 14 residues. The CDR3 here is CSVEPDSWDTEAFF. The CDR3 DNA follows: TGCAGCGTTGAGCCGGACAGTTGGGACACTGAAGCTTTCTTT.

This clone was observed once. J is TRBJ2-3 and V is TRBV10-2, with 9 bases aligning to TRBD2. The germline V gene encodes CDR1 WSHSY and CDR2 SAAADI. J gave up 0 bases and V 7 bases, and 8 bases lay outside the gene matches. The CDR3 runs 16 residues. CDR3 residues: CASTVRLAGSTDTQYF. Here the CDR3 DNA reads TGCGCCAGCACGGTCCGTCTAGCGGGGAGCACAGATACGCAGTATTTT.

This clone was seen a single time. This chain links TRBV2 with TRBJ1-4, with TRBD1 matching 10 bases. CDR3 length equals 16 residues. Unmatched junction bases numbered 11, after V lost 6 bases and J lost 7 bases. Per germline, CDR1 SNHLY and CDR2 FYNNEI. CDR3 sequence (DNA): TGTGCCAGCAGCCCCGAGGGGACAGGGGAAGGTGAAAAACTGTTTTTT. Translated: CASSPEGTGEGEKLFF.

The genes are TRBV2 and TRBJ2-7, with TRBD1 matching over 9 bases. The CDR3 has 16 amino acids. V shed 7 bases and J 8 bases; nucleotides not matched to a gene: 18. Germline CDR1 is SNHLY and CDR2 is FYNNEI. CDR3 DNA: TGTGCCAGCAATCCGTCCGCGGGACAGGGAATTAAAAAGCAGTACGTC. Translating it yields CASNPSAGQGIKKQYV.

The rearrangement links TRBV28 to TRBJ1-2; 10 bases fit TRBD1. V gave up 7 bases and J gave up 8 bases; unmatched junction bases: 4. The CDR3 spans 12 residues. Germline assignment: CDR1 MDHEN and CDR2 SYDVKM. The CDR3 bases are TGTGCCAGCATTATGACAGGGGGCGGCTACACCTTC. This gives the protein CASIMTGGGYTF.

The V gene is TRBV27, the J gene TRBJ2-1, with 9 bases matching TRBD2. Germline values: CDR1 MNHEY, CDR2 SMNVEV (reference sequence). The CDR3 extends over 14 amino acids. J lost 6 bases, V lost 4 bases, and 4 bases had no gene match. CDR3 nucleotides: TGTGCCAGCAGTTCGCGGGGGGGCCTCAATGAGCAGTTCTTC. Translated, it gives CASSSRGGLNEQFF.

The rearrangement uses TRBV2 and TRBJ2-5; 8 bases match TRBD2. Trimming took 5 bases from V and 3 from J; bases not matched to a gene: 8. In germline, CDR1 is SNHLY, CDR2 FYNNEI. This CDR3 spans 15 amino acids. CDR3 sequence (DNA): TGTGCCAGCAGTCGGGGCCGGGGGGGCAAAGAGACCCAGTACTTC. It specifies CASSRGRGGKETQYF.

J is TRBJ1-6 and V is TRBV11-2; no firm D call. The V end was cut by 4 bases, the J end by 10 bases, with 11 bases between. The CDR3 runs to 13 residues. The germline CDR1 and CDR2 sequences are SGHAT and FQNNGV. CDR3 region: CASSSLRYSPLHF. CDR3 sequence (DNA): TGTGCCAGCAGCTCGCTCAGGTACTCACCCCTCCACTTT. Combining the CDR3 with reference TRBV11-2 and TRBJ1-6 gives the whole variable domain EAGVAQSPRYKIIEKRQSVAFWCNPISGHATLYWYQQILGQGPKLLIQFQNNGVVDDSQLPKDRFSAERLKGVDSTLKIQPAKLEDSAVYLCASSSLRYSPLHFGNGTRLTVT.

This chain links TRBV4-3 with TRBJ1-6, with a weak D call TRBD1 (5 bases). Per germline, CDR1 LGHNA and CDR2 YSLEER. The CDR3 runs to 15 residues. Trimming removed 5 bases at V and 7 bases at J, with 15 bases between. CDR3: CASSWGEHLNSPLHF. Here the CDR3 DNA reads TGCGCCAGCAGCTGGGGCGAGCATCTAAATTCACCCCTCCACTTT.

Only a few counts were recorded for this clone. This rearrangement joins TRBV19 to TRBJ1-2; 12 positions agree with TRBD1. The CDR3 has 13 amino acids. In germline, CDR1 is LNHDA, CDR2 SQIVND (reference sequence). V lost 8 bases to trimming and J lost 3 bases; unmatched junction nucleotides: 1. For the CDR3, the DNA is TGTGCCAGTGGGACAGGGGGCTACTATGGCTACACCTTC. Its protein product is CASGTGGYYGYTF.

V gene TRBV3-1 (or the pseudogene TRBV3-2) combines with J gene TRBJ2-6, with 14 bases lining up with TRBD2. The germline gives CDR1 LGHDT, CDR2 YNNKEL (reference sequence). This CDR3 is built from 18 residues. The J segment lost 3 bases and the V segment lost 1 base, leaving 2 bases of the junction unmatched. Written as DNA, the CDR3 is TGTGCCAGCAGCCAAGGACTAGCGGGGGGGCATGGGGCCAACGTCCTGACTTTC. Its protein is CASSQGLAGGHGANVLTF.

This chain uses TRBV4-3 with TRBJ2-3; possible D gene TRBD1, 5 bases. The CDR3 runs 16 residues. Trimming shortened V by 0 bases and J by 4 bases, and 14 bases separated the two germline ends. Germline V gene data show CDR1 as LGHNA and CDR2 as YSLEER. The CDR3 nucleotides read TGCGCCAGCAGCCAAGATCAGGGATCAGGCCCAGATACGCAGTATTTT. It encodes CASSQDQGSGPDTQYF.

This chain links TRBV28 with TRBJ1-1; TRBD1 agrees at 7 bases. V was pared by 4 bases and J by 4 bases, with 6 bases of the junction left unmatched. Germline V gene data show CDR1 as MDHEN and CDR2 as SYDVKM. The CDR3 loop spans 14 amino acids. The CDR3 DNA follows: TGTGCCAGCAGTTACAGGGGAGGTGGCACTGAAGCTTTCTTT. Protein product: CASSYRGGGTEAFF.